This passage covers 14 T cell receptor beta chains from one sample sequenced in a study of blood T cells in healthy people across ages. A sample-barcoded 5' primer and a J-beta primer mix were used in a second PCR of about 7 to 12 cycles. TCRdb redid the calling of the 5' RACE reads with MiXCR, one entry per CDR3 protein. The sample lists roughly 1,300,000 distinct CDR3 sequences; around 55% were seen once. The sequencing sample was made of blood. These receptors were obtained from a man younger than 35 in good health.

The V gene is TRBV29-1, the J gene TRBJ2-5; TRBD1 might be the D (5 bases). V shed 5 bases and J shed 3 bases, with 16 bases lying between them. The CDR3 is 14 residues long. The germline V gene encodes CDR1 SQVTM and CDR2 ANQGSEA. The CDR3 DNA sequence: TGCAGCGTTACCCCGACAGTGGCAAAAGAGACCCAGTACTTC. Its translation: CSVTPTVAKETQYF. Looking up the rest from reference TRBV29-1 and TRBJ2-5 gives the full variable domain: SAVISQKPSRDICQRGTSLTIQCQVDSQVTMMFWYRQQPGQSLTLIATANQGSEATYESGFVIDKFPISRPNLTFSTLTVSNMSPEDSSIYLCSVTPTVAKETQYFGPGTRLLVL.

The chain couples TRBV5-5 to TRBJ2-7; D assignment may be TRBD1 or TRBD2 (5 bases each). There are 14 residues in the CDR3. CDR1 is SGHKS, CDR2 YYEKEE, per germline (reference sequence). Trimming shortened V by 4 bases and J by 0 bases, and 11 bases separated the two germline ends. The CDR3 is CASSVGAYSYEQYF. CDR3 DNA: TGTGCCAGCAGCGTCGGGGCCTACTCCTACGAGCAGTACTTC.

This chain uses TRBV4-1 with TRBJ2-7; D perhaps matches TRBD1 (6 bases). Germline loops: CDR1 MGHRA, CDR2 YSYEKL. V lost 5 bases and J 1 base, leaving 12 bases between the germline ends. The length of the CDR3 is 14 residues. For the CDR3, the DNA is TGCGCCAGCAGCTATCGGGACACATCCTACGAGCAGTACTTC. As protein: CASSYRDTSYEQYF.

V usage is TRBV6-5 and J usage is TRBJ1-1; a possible D gene is TRBD1 (6 bases). Germline lookup yields CDR1 MNHEY and CDR2 SVGAGI. The V and J ends lost 0 bases and 4 bases respectively, with 12 bases between them. The CDR3 has 15 residues. The CDR3 is CASSYSTQGSTEAFF. The CDR3 DNA follows: TGTGCCAGCAGTTACTCGACCCAGGGGAGCACTGAAGCTTTCTTT.

This chain links TRBV9 with TRBJ2-7, with 7 bases that match TRBD1. TRBJ2-5 matches the DNA end more closely, so the J call is doubtful. This CDR3 has 14 residues. Germline CDR1 reads SGDLS; CDR2 reads YYNGEE. The CDR3 loop reads CASSFTGVRETQYF. CDR3 in DNA: TGTGCCAGCAGCTTCACAGGGGTGAGAGAGACCCAGTACTTC.

This clonotype was seen just once. The chain joins TRBV20-1 to TRBJ2-5; TRBD2 aligns across 9 bases. Per the germline V gene, CDR1 is DFQATT and CDR2 is SNEGSKA (reference sequence). The CDR3 sequence is 15 residues long. The V gene end was trimmed by 5 bases and the J gene end by 6 bases; junction bases not matched to a gene: 13. The CDR3 DNA is TGCAGTGCTCCCGGGGCGGGGGGGCGTCAAAAGACCCAGTACTTC. Its protein is CSAPGAGGRQKTQYF.

The chain couples TRBV7-2 to TRBJ2-5; 13 positions match TRBD2. V was clipped by 4 bases and J by 11 bases; unmatched bases: 10. This CDR3 is built from 15 residues. Germline V gene data show CDR1 as SGHTA and CDR2 as FQGNSA. The CDR3 DNA reads TGTGCCAGCAGCTCCGGACTAGCGGGAGAAAATGAGCAGTACTTC. This sequence encodes CASSSGLAGENEQYF.

The J gene is TRBJ2-3, the V gene TRBV27; D is uncertain. Germline loops: CDR1 MNHEY, CDR2 SMNVEV (reference sequence). Trimming pared 5 bases from V and 0 bases from J, leaving 18 bases between. This CDR3 is 17 amino acids long. CDR3 loop: CASSPRVDPVSTDTQYF. For the CDR3, the DNA is TGTGCCAGCAGTCCCCGGGTGGACCCAGTGAGCACAGATACGCAGTATTTT.

The V gene is TRBV6-1, the J gene TRBJ2-5; D is unresolved. V lost 1 base to trimming and J lost 0 bases, with 3 bases between them. Germline assignment: CDR1 MNHNS and CDR2 SASEGT. The length of the CDR3 is 13 residues. This chain's CDR3 is CASSEENQETQYF. In nucleotides, the CDR3 is TGTGCCAGCAGTGAAGAGAACCAAGAGACCCAGTACTTC.

V gene TRBV30 combines with J gene TRBJ2-7; no clear D. This CDR3 is built from 12 residues. V dropped 1 base and J dropped 5 bases, with 9 bases sitting between them. CDR1 and CDR2 from the germline V gene are GTSNPN and SVGIG (reference sequence). The CDR3 DNA sequence: TGTGCCTGGAGTGAGGGCGAGGACGAGCAGTACTTC. Amino acid sequence: CAWSEGEDEQYF.

This clonotype turned up a few times. This chain links TRBV7-2 with TRBJ2-3, with TRBD1 identical over 7 bases. This CDR3 is 16 amino acids long. Trimming removed 5 bases from V and 3 bases from J; junction bases left unmatched: 11. Germline CDR1 and CDR2: SGHTA and FQGNSA. The CDR3 loop reads CASSQRGTEGTDTQYF. In nucleotides, the CDR3 is TGTGCCAGCAGCCAAAGGGGGACAGAAGGGACAGATACGCAGTATTTT.

The chain carries TRBV11-2 and TRBJ2-7; no clear D. Trimming shortened V by 1 base and J by 7 bases, and 8 bases separated the two germline ends. CDR1 SGHAT and CDR2 FQNNGV come from the germline V gene. The CDR3 loop spans 12 amino acids. The CDR3 loop is CASSLVIREQYF. CDR3 nucleotide sequence: TGTGCCAGCAGCTTAGTGATTCGGGAGCAGTACTTC.

This clonotype has only a few counts. The gene calls are TRBV10-3 and TRBJ2-7, with 8 positions matching TRBD1. J lost 2 bases, V lost 8 bases, and 8 bases had no gene match. CDR1 and CDR2 from the germline V gene are ENHRY and SYGVKD. CDR3 length: 14 residues. The CDR3 coding sequence is TGTGCCATCGGCAGGGGGCTAACAACCTACGAGCAGTACTTC. Protein product: CAIGRGLTTYEQYF.

The V call is TRBV5-1, the J call TRBJ2-7; the match to TRBD2 covers 8 bases. Trimming at V came to 4 bases and at J to 10 bases, leaving 16 bases not matched to a gene. Germline lookup yields CDR1 SGHRS and CDR2 YFSETQ. The length of the CDR3 is 15 residues. The CDR3 nucleotides are TGCGCCAGCAGCAAAACCCGAGCGGGAGAGTCAACCCAGTACTTC. Translated, it gives CASSKTRAGESTQYF.